Sequencing of this TCR beta chain was carried out in a study of T cell responses to AZD1222 COVID-19 vaccine. Study outcomes and limitations: There were mostly white British donors and more females than males, and clonal diversity was possibly underestimated. Baseline testing showed seropositivity in only a handful of AZD1222 recipients.

Comment on this clone: The antigen remains unidentified.

TCRdb's table, derived via immunoSEQ multiplex PCR, lists solely in-frame clones and lacks some. The sample has 100,000 to 140,000 clones; about nine tenths are singletons. Sequenced here: peripheral blood, sampled on day 0 of AZD1222 vaccination. This clonotype originated in an adult in good health.

CDR3 sequence reads: CASSSTGGTGELFF. The CDR3 region has the DNA TGTGCCAGTAGTTCAACAGGGGGCACCGGGGAGCTGTTTTTT. The chain carries TRBV19 and TRBJ2-2; 8 positions match TRBD1. Germline V gene data show CDR1 as LNHDA and CDR2 as SQIVND (reference sequence). The CDR3 totals 14 residues. After removal of 5 bases from V and 4 bases from J, the junction contained 3 bases not matched to a gene.